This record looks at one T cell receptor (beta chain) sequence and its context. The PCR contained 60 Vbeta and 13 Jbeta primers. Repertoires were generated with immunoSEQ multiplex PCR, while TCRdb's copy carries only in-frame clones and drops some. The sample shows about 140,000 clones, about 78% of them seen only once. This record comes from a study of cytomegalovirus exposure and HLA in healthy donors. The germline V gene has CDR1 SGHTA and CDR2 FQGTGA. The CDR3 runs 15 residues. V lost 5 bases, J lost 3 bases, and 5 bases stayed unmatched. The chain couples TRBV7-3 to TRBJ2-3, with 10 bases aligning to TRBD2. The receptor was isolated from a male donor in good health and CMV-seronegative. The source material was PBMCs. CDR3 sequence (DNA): TGTGCCAGCAGCCCAGGGGGACTAGCGACAGATACGCAGTATTTT. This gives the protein CASSPGGLATDTQYF.